These T cell receptor beta chains were read from a single sample in a study of CD8 T cells in ankylosing spondylitis. TCRdb analysed the 5' RACE reads with MiXCR anew, one entry per CDR3 protein. There are under 550,000 distinct CDR3 sequences in the sample; roughly 25% occur only once, and 0.75% to 0.9% lies in the top ten. Sequencing was performed on blood, either unsorted or a sorted T cell fraction (not recorded which). The receptors originated from a male donor with ankylosing spondylitis. Both conserved end residues are part of each CDR3. Each record gives: D gene, J gene, clone size, V gene, CDR3 length, CDR3 protein, CDR3 DNA. The D gene is left open where the match is weak. Clone size is shown for a subset of rows, as once, few, many or a class of expanded clone.

- | TRBJ2-2 | few | TRBV19 | 13 | CASSSQRVGELFF | TGTGCCAGTAGTTCACAACGGGTCGGGGAGCTGTTTTTT
TRBD2 | TRBJ2-1 | - | TRBV11-2 | 15 | CASSTLAVSYNEQFF | TGTGCCAGCAGCACACTAGCGGTCTCCTACAATGAGCAGTTCTTC
TRBD2 | TRBJ2-1 | - | TRBV10-2 | 12 | CASTPGLAKQFF | TGCGCAAGCACCCCGGGACTAGCGAAGCAGTTCTTC
TRBD1 | TRBJ2-7 | - | TRBV19 | 14 | CASSLGQVSYEQYF | TGTGCCAGTAGTTTGGGACAGGTCTCCTACGAGCAGTACTTC
- | TRBJ2-7 | - | TRBV7-8 | 11 | CASSLLDEQYF | TGTGCCAGCAGCTTACTCGACGAGCAGTACTTC
TRBD2 | TRBJ2-2 | - | TRBV20-1 | 14 | CSAMRLAGAGELFF | TGCAGTGCTATGCGACTAGCGGGAGCCGGGGAGCTGTTTTTT
TRBD2 | TRBJ2-3 | - | TRBV20-1 | 16 | CSARDPAGRGTDTQYF | TGCAGTGCTAGAGATCCGGCGGGGAGGGGCACAGATACGCAGTATTTT
- | TRBJ1-5 | - | TRBV20-1 | 16 | CSARDKARDSNQPQHF | TGCAGTGCTAGAGATAAGGCAAGGGATAGCAATCAGCCCCAGCATTTT
- | TRBJ1-1 | - | TRBV19 | 13 | CASSQRRRDEAFF | TGTGCCAGTAGCCAAAGACGGAGGGATGAGGCTTTCTTT
- | TRBJ2-5 | - | TRBV24-1 | 15 | CATSDADYNQETQYF | TGTGCCACCAGTGATGCCGACTACAACCAAGAGACCCAGTACTTC
- | TRBJ2-1 | few | TRBV12-3/TRBV12-4 | 14 | CASSLVSPGAEQFF | TGTGCCAGCAGTTTAGTTAGCCCAGGGGCTGAGCAGTTCTTC
- | TRBJ1-1 | - | TRBV3-1 | 15 | CASSQDLTVNTEAFF | TGTGCCAGCAGCCAAGATTTGACCGTGAACACTGAAGCTTTCTTT